Each of the 19 T cell receptor beta chains below was sequenced from the same sample in a study of T cell changes during pregnancy in multiple sclerosis. The protocol was immunoSEQ multiplex PCR, while the TCRdb copy is restricted to in-frame clones and leaves out a portion. The sample holds about 98,000 clones; roughly 94% are singletons and the top ten take 2% to 3%. The sequenced sample was peripheral blood, obtained after pregnancy. The source is a female donor in good health, enrolled as a control in a pregnancy study.

CDR3 DNA: TGTGCCAGCAGCTTTGGGGCAGCAGGGCCCGGGGAGCTGTTTTTT. Translation gives CASSFGAAGPGELFF. The chain links TRBV7-8 to TRBJ2-2; possibly TRBD1 for D (5 bases). Germline lookup yields CDR1 SGHVS and CDR2 FQNEAQ. The CDR3 contains 15 residues. V lost 3 bases to trimming and J lost 6 bases, with 14 bases between them.

The rearrangement joins TRBV30 to TRBJ1-1, with a tentative D call TRBD1 (5 bases). Trimming stripped 2 bases from V and 6 bases from J, with 16 bases between. There are 14 residues in the CDR3. Germline CDR1 GTSNPN, CDR2 SVGIG (reference sequence). The CDR3 loop reads CAWSIISSGAEAFF. The CDR3 DNA reads TGTGCCTGGAGTATAATCTCCTCGGGGGCTGAAGCTTTCTTT.

In its sample, this clone was seen once. The DNA of the CDR3 is TGTGCCAGCAGCTCCTCAACACAGGGTCCCCAAGAGACCCAGTACTTC. Translating it yields CASSSSTQGPQETQYF. The V and J genes are TRBV7-8 and TRBJ2-5, with D possibly matching TRBD1 (6 bases). Germline-derived CDR1 and CDR2 are SGHVS and FQNEAQ. Trimming cost V 4 bases and J 1 base, with 16 bases left between them. This CDR3 has 16 amino acids.

The rearrangement links TRBV27 to TRBJ2-1, with TRBD2 matching 8 bases. CDR1 MNHEY and CDR2 SMNVEV come from the germline V gene (reference sequence). The CDR3 length is 15 residues. Trimming cost V 1 base and J 8 bases; bases outside gene matches: 7. The DNA of the CDR3 is TGTGCCAGCAGTTTATGGGCGGGGGGCCTCTATGAGCAGTTCTTC. Translated: CASSLWAGGLYEQFF.

The chain combines TRBV29-1 with TRBJ1-1, with 7 bases matching TRBD1. This CDR3 contains 14 residues. The V and J ends lost 5 bases and 5 bases, in that order; junction bases with no gene match: 11. CDR1 is SQVTM and CDR2 is ANQGSEA in the germline V gene. DNA for the CDR3: TGCAGCGTTCTTATGACAGGGCATATAACTGAAGCTTTCTTT. It translates to CSVLMTGHITEAFF.

This clone was seen a single time. The rearrangement joins TRBV19 to TRBJ2-7; 10 positions match TRBD2. Trimming at V came to 5 bases and at J to 4 bases, leaving 8 bases not matched to a gene. The CDR3 is 15 residues long. Germline CDR1 is LNHDA and CDR2 is SQIVND (reference sequence). The CDR3 DNA reads as TGTGCCAGTAGTCGTAGCGGGGGGCCAATGTACGAGCAGTACTTC. It translates to CASSRSGGPMYEQYF.

This clone was seen only once. CDR3 sequence reads: CASSYSGTGGGETQYF. The CDR3 bases are TGTGCCAGCAGTTACTCGGGGACGGGGGGAGGAGAGACCCAGTACTTC. The chain is built from TRBV6-5 and TRBJ2-5; the match to TRBD2 covers 7 bases. The CDR3 consists of 16 residues. CDR1 is MNHEY and CDR2 is SVGAGI in the germline V gene. V lost 0 bases and J lost 4; bases outside the gene matches: 8.

The V and J genes are TRBV15 and TRBJ2-7; 13 bases match TRBD2. V was clipped by 1 base and J by 6 bases; unmatched bases: 6. Germline CDR1 reads LNHNV; CDR2 reads YYDKDF (reference sequence). The CDR3 contains 16 residues. In DNA, the CDR3 is TGTGCCACCAGCAGAGGGACTAGCGGGAGCTTTGGCGAGCAGTACTTC. Translated: CATSRGTSGSFGEQYF.

This clone was seen only once. The rearrangement links TRBV7-9 to TRBJ1-4; 8 bases line up with TRBD1. V dropped 4 bases and J dropped 4; count of bases not matched to a gene: 5. The CDR3 has 15 residues. Germline CDR1 reads SEHNR; CDR2 reads FQNEAQ (reference sequence). The CDR3, as DNA: TGTGCCAGCAGCTCCGGACAGGGAGATAATGAAAAACTGTTTTTT. Translating it yields CASSSGQGDNEKLFF.

The rearrangement joins TRBV5-1 to TRBJ1-1; D perhaps matches TRBD1 (6 bases). Trimming shortened V by 2 bases and J by 5 bases, and 13 bases separated the two germline ends. Germline V gives CDR1 SGHRS, CDR2 YFSETQ. The length of the CDR3 is 14 residues. CDR3 nucleotide sequence: TGCGCCAGCAGCTTCGGGGGGCGCGTGACTGAAGCTTTCTTT. Its protein is CASSFGGRVTEAFF.

This clone is a singleton in its sample. CDR3 sequence: CASSLSGGRYEQYF. CDR3 in DNA: TGTGCCAGCTCACTCTCAGGGGGCAGGTACGAGCAGTACTTC. The V call is TRBV18, the J call TRBJ2-7, with 8 positions matching TRBD1. The CDR3 length is 14 residues. The germline gives CDR1 KGHSH, CDR2 LQKENI. V trimming: 4 bases; J trimming: 4 bases; junction bases outside the gene matches: 6.

V gene TRBV19 combines with J gene TRBJ2-3; possibly TRBD1 for D (5 bases). CDR1 and CDR2 from the germline V gene are LNHDA and SQIVND (reference sequence). Trimming took 4 bases from V and 0 from J, leaving 14 bases between them. This CDR3 is 16 amino acids long. CDR3 nucleotide sequence: TGTGCCAGTAGTACAGGGTTTCGTACTAGCACAGATACGCAGTATTTT. Amino acids: CASSTGFRTSTDTQYF.

The CDR3 DNA follows: TGTGCCAGTAGTTCCCCACGTGGGGGGAAGGACACTGAAGCTTTCTTT. Encoded protein: CASSSPRGGKDTEAFF. The rearrangement uses TRBV19 and TRBJ1-1, with D perhaps matching TRBD1 (5 bases). The germline gives CDR1 LNHDA, CDR2 SQIVND (reference sequence). The CDR3 sequence is 16 residues long. With 5 bases removed from V and 3 bases from J, the gap between germline ends came to 19 bases.

The chain employs TRBV27 and TRBJ2-2, with 12 bases aligning to TRBD2. Germline trimming cut 6 bases from V and 7 bases from J; bases unmatched to any gene: 9. Per germline, CDR1 MNHEY and CDR2 SMNVEV (reference sequence). The CDR3 spans 16 residues. CDR3 nucleotides: TGTGCCAGCAGCTACCTCCGACTAGCGGGAGACGGGGAGCTGTTTTTT. This codes for CASSYLRLAGDGELFF.

The chain carries TRBV28 and TRBJ1-2, with 8 bases aligning to TRBD1. Germline V CDR1 and CDR2: MDHEN, SYDVKM. CDR3 length equals 12 residues. V was pared by 10 bases and J by 7 bases, with 8 bases of the junction left unmatched. The CDR3 DNA reads as TGTGCCATCTTCAGGGGGCGGGGTGGCTACACCTTC. It specifies CAIFRGRGGYTF.

The rearrangement uses TRBV6-5 and TRBJ1-1, with a tentative D call TRBD1 (6 bases). Trimming took 5 bases from V and 2 from J, leaving 12 bases between them. The CDR3 totals 14 residues. Looked up from germline, CDR1 is MNHEY and CDR2 is SVGAGI. The CDR3 sequence is CASSHRVGNTEAFF. For the CDR3, the DNA is TGTGCCAGCAGTCACAGGGTTGGTAACACTGAAGCTTTCTTT.

The chain's CDR3 is CASSLSGGFNEQFF. In DNA, the CDR3 is TGTGCCAGCAGCCTTAGCGGGGGATTCAATGAGCAGTTCTTC. The chain has TRBV7-3 and TRBJ2-1; 9 nucleotides line up with TRBD2. This CDR3 contains 14 residues. From germline, CDR1 is SGHTA and CDR2 FQGTGA. The V segment lost 5 bases and the J segment 6 bases; nucleotides outside the gene matches: 5.

The V and J genes are TRBV11-2 and TRBJ1-5; 10 nucleotides match TRBD1. J was trimmed by 6 bases and V by 5 bases; bases with no gene match: 7. The germline V gene encodes CDR1 SGHAT and CDR2 FQNNGV. The CDR3 runs 15 residues. The CDR3 nucleotides read TGTGCCAGCAGCCTGGGACAGGGGAAGGGTCAGCCCCAGCATTTT. Translating it yields CASSLGQGKGQPQHF.

The chain has TRBV4-2 and TRBJ2-1; a possible D gene is TRBD2 (6 bases). The germline V and J ends were trimmed by 0 bases and 2 bases, with 11 bases remaining between them. Germline CDR1 is LGHNA and CDR2 is YNFKEQ. The CDR3 runs to 16 residues. The CDR3 protein is CASSQDLARTYNEQFF. The CDR3 DNA reads as TGTGCCAGCAGCCAAGACCTAGCGCGAACCTACAATGAGCAGTTCTTC.